This T cell receptor (beta chain) appears in the sequencing data of a study of PD-L1 blockade in urothelial cancer. Study-wide context: Atezolizumab at 1,200 mg intravenously every 3 weeks was started by patients at some point between 2014 and 2016. The researchers analyzed blood 3 weeks (second dose) and 6 weeks after treatment start.

Some clones are missing from TCRdb's copy, which holds only in-frame ones; the method was immunoSEQ multiplex PCR. The sample records roughly 30,000 clones, over 75% being singletons. Time point given: pretreatment peripheral blood. This receptor was obtained from a man between 60 and 75 years old with urothelial cancer. Sequenced material: PBMCs, taken around atezolizumab (anti-PD-L1) treatment.

CDR3 region: CASSPRGAGINQPQHF. The CDR3 nucleotides are TGTGCCAGCTCACCCCGCGGGGCGGGCATCAATCAGCCCCAGCATTTT. The rearrangement joins TRBV18 to TRBJ1-5, with a possible D match to TRBD1 (5 bases). The V end lost 3 bases, the J end lost 3 bases, and 15 bases lay between the germline ends. This CDR3 spans 16 amino acids. Looked up from germline, CDR1 is KGHSH and CDR2 is LQKENI.